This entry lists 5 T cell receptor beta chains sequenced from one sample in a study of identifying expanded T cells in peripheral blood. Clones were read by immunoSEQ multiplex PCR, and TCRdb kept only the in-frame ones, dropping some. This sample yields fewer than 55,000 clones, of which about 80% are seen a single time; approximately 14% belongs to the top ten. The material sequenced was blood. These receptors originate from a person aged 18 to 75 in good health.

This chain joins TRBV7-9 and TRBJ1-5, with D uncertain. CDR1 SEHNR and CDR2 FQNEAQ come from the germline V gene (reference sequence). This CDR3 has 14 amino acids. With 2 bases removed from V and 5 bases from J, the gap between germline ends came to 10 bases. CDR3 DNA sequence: TGTGCCAGCAGCTTAAGCCAAGGCTATCAGCCCCAGCATTTT. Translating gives CASSLSQGYQPQHF.

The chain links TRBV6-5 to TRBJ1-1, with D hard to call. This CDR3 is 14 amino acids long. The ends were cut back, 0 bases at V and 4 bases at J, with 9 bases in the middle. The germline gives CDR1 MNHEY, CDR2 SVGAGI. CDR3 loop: CASSYSKVLTEAFF. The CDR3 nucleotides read TGTGCCAGCAGTTACTCGAAAGTACTCACTGAAGCTTTCTTT.

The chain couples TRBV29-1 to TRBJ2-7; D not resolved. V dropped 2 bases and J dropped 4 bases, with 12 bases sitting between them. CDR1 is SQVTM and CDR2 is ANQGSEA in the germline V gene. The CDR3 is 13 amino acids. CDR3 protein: CSVELPPLYEQYF. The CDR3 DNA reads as TGCAGCGTTGAATTACCGCCTTTGTACGAGCAGTACTTC.

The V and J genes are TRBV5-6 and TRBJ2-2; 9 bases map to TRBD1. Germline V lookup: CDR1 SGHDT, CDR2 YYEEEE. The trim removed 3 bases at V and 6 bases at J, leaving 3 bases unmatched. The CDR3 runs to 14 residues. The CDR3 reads CASSWDRVAGELFF. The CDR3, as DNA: TGTGCCAGCAGCTGGGACAGGGTGGCCGGGGAGCTGTTTTTT.

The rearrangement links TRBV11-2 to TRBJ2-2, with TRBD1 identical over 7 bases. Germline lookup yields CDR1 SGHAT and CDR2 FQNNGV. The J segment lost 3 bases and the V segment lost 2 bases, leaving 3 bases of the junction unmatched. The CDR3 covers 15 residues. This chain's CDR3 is CASSLRDRDTGELFF. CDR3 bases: TGTGCCAGCAGCTTACGCGACAGGGACACCGGGGAGCTGTTTTTT.